The sequence of this TCR beta chain was determined in a study of T cell responses to AZD1222 COVID-19 vaccine. The CDR3 length is 21 residues. The germline V gene has CDR1 KGHDR and CDR2 SFDVKD. Trimming cost V 0 bases and J 1 base; bases outside gene matches: 10. The method was immunoSEQ multiplex PCR; TCRdb's version includes in-frame clones alone and lacks a portion of them. The data contain about 48,000 clones, 65% to 90% of them singletons. The clonotype originates from an adult who received the AZD1222 COVID-19 vaccine. The chain has TRBV24-1 and TRBJ2-2, with 13 bases matching TRBD2. The sequencing here drew on peripheral blood, taken 28 days after the second AZD1222 dose. CDR3 in amino acids: CATSDLPTSGRARGNTGELFF. The CDR3, as DNA: TGTGCCACCAGTGATTTGCCAACTAGCGGGAGGGCCAGGGGGAACACCGGGGAGCTGTTTTTT.